Presented here are 17 T cell receptor beta chains from one specimen sequenced in a study of T cells in Graves' hyperthyroidism and ophthalmopathy. Researchers took RNA transcripts and amplified the TCR beta CDR3 regions from them. HTBI primers were used for first-round RT-PCR of the TCR CDR3. TCRdb reanalysed the multiplex PCR reads using MiXCR and keeps one entry per CDR3 protein. The sample lists approximately 400,000 distinct CDR3 sequences, approximately 19% occurring once. Sequencing was performed on blood. The receptors originated from a woman aged 18-30 years with Graves' hyperthyroidism.

Many counts were recorded for this clonotype. This chain joins TRBV20-1 and TRBJ1-2; D gene ambiguous. CDR1 DFQATT and CDR2 SNEGSKA come from the germline V gene (reference sequence). V was cut by 6 bases and J by 8 bases, with 19 bases left in between. The length of the CDR3 is 13 residues. CDR3 region: CSADVTAGGGYTF. The CDR3 coding sequence is TGCAGTGCCGACGTTACGGCGGGTGGGGGCTACACCTTC.

The table lists this clonotype with many counts. V is TRBV6-1 and J is TRBJ1-1; D is unclear. The CDR3 loop spans 14 amino acids. Germline loops: CDR1 MNHNS, CDR2 SASEGT. The germline V and J ends were trimmed by 2 bases and 3 bases, with 10 bases remaining between them. The CDR3: CASSEMGWDTEAFF. The CDR3 bases are TGTGCCAGCAGTGAAATGGGATGGGACACTGAAGCTTTCTTT.

As regards this clonotype: This could be a read error, since a much larger clone is one nucleotide away. V usage is TRBV2 and J usage is TRBJ2-4; D unclear. CDR3 size: 13 residues. CDR1 SNHLY and CDR2 FYNNEI come from the germline V gene. CDR3 residues: CASRPVAKNIKYF. The CDR3 region has the DNA TGTGCCAGCAGACCGGTAGCCAAAAACATTAAGTACTTC. Based on the CDR3 plus reference TRBV2 and TRBJ2-4, the full variable domain is EPEVTQTPSHQVTQMGQEVILRCVPISNHLYFYWYRQILGQKVEFLVSFYNNEISEKSEIFDDQFSVERPDGSNFTLKIRSTKLEDSAMYFCASRPVAKNIKYFGAGTRLSVL.

The sample holds a few counts of this clonotype. The junction differs from germline at one of its ends, possibly a read error. The chain joins TRBV7-7 to TRBJ2-2, with D possibly TRBD1 on 6 matching bases. Germline V gene sequence: CDR1 SSHAT, CDR2 FNYEAQ (reference sequence). This CDR3 has 16 residues. CDR3 sequence: CASSLSGGPNTGELFF. In DNA, the CDR3 is TGTGCTAGCAGCTTATCTGGGGGCCCCAACACCGGGGAGCTGTTTTTT.

This clonotype was detected a few times. The chain uses TRBV6-1 and TRBJ1-1, with D unresolved. CDR3 length equals 12 residues. The V gene's germline CDR1 is MNHNS and CDR2 SASEGT. Trimming left V 7 bases short and J 6 bases short, with 12 bases between. The CDR3 region is CASIGVGPEAFF. The CDR3 region has the DNA TGTGCCAGCATTGGGGTTGGGCCTGAAGCTTTCTTT.

There are many counts of this clonotype. The gene calls are TRBV28 and TRBJ1-1; perhaps TRBD1 as D (5 bases). The germline V and J ends were trimmed by 4 bases and 6 bases, with 12 bases remaining between them. Germline V lookup: CDR1 MDHEN, CDR2 SYDVKM. This CDR3 contains 13 residues. The CDR3 coding sequence is TGTGCCAGCAGTTATTCGGGGCAAGCTGAAGCTTTCTTT. Translation gives CASSYSGQAEAFF.

This clonotype showed up many times. The J gene is TRBJ1-5, the V gene TRBV12-3 or TRBV12-4, with D tentatively TRBD1 (5 bases). This CDR3 contains 14 residues. V dropped 7 bases and J dropped 6 bases, with 16 bases sitting between them. Here the CDR3 DNA reads TGTGCCAGCACTCTAAGAGGGGCGGGTCAGCCCCAGCATTTT. Translating gives CASTLRGAGQPQHF.

The rearrangement links TRBV27 to TRBJ1-2; D may be TRBD1 (6 bases). This CDR3 contains 14 residues. Per germline, CDR1 MNHEY and CDR2 SMNVEV (reference sequence). V lost 6 bases and J 4 bases, leaving 15 bases between the germline ends. The CDR3 loop is CASSQGGVSYGYTF. The CDR3 bases are TGTGCCAGCAGCCAAGGGGGGGTCTCCTATGGCTACACCTTC.

At least ten counts were recorded for this clonotype. The chain has TRBV6-1 and TRBJ2-7, with D possibly being TRBD2 (6 bases). From germline, CDR1 is MNHNS and CDR2 SASEGT. Trimming took off 6 bases at V and 2 bases at J, with 17 bases between the two ends. There are 15 residues in the CDR3. The CDR3 bases are TGTGCCAGCAGACGATCTCGGGGAGGAGCCTACGAGCAGTACTTC. Protein product: CASRRSRGGAYEQYF.

V and J are TRBV20-1 and TRBJ1-6; the D gene is possibly TRBD1 (5 bases). Germline CDR1 is DFQATT and CDR2 is SNEGSKA (reference sequence). The CDR3 spans 16 residues. With 8 bases removed from V and 10 bases from J, the gap between germline ends came to 27 bases. The CDR3 spells CSFRPSTEGVRSPLHF. DNA for the CDR3: TGCAGTTTTCGACCCTCGACAGAGGGAGTTCGGTCACCCCTCCACTTT.

In this sample, this clonotype turned up many times. The chain joins TRBV7-9 to TRBJ1-6, with TRBD1 identical over 9 bases. Looked up from germline, CDR1 is SEHNR and CDR2 is FQNEAQ (reference sequence). V trimming: 4 bases; J trimming: 11 bases; junction bases outside the gene matches: 9. The CDR3 length is 15 residues. CDR3 residues: CASSYGTGWSAPLHF. The CDR3 bases are TGTGCCAGCAGCTACGGGACAGGGTGGAGCGCACCCCTCCACTTT.

This clonotype has ten or more counts. The DNA for the CDR3 is TGTGCCAGCAGCCTGACAGAAGGTCAGCCCCAGCATTTT. Amino acid sequence: CASSLTEGQPQHF. V usage is TRBV3-1 and J usage is TRBJ1-5; tentative D call: TRBD1 (5 bases). Germline-derived CDR1 and CDR2 are LGHDT and YNNKEL (reference sequence). CDR3 length equals 13 residues. Trimming pared 4 bases from V and 6 bases from J, leaving 10 bases between.

At least ten counts were recorded for this clonotype. The gene calls are TRBV5-1 and TRBJ1-2; TRBD1 matches 7 bases. The CDR3 length is 14 residues. From germline, CDR1 is SGHRS and CDR2 YFSETQ. V trimming: 0 bases; J trimming: 6 bases; junction bases outside the gene matches: 5. This CDR3 reads CASSLEQGFDGYTF. As DNA, the CDR3 is TGCGCCAGCAGCTTGGAACAGGGGTTCGATGGCTACACCTTC.

Ten or more counts support this clonotype. V is TRBV15 and J is TRBJ1-2, with 8 bases fitting TRBD1. Germline V gene data show CDR1 as LNHNV and CDR2 as YYDKDF (reference sequence). Trimming removed 2 bases from V and 2 bases from J; junction bases left unmatched: 7. This CDR3 spans 16 amino acids. In DNA form, the CDR3 reads TGTGCCACCAGCAGATCCCGGACAGGGACCAACTATGGCTACACCTTC. Translated, it gives CATSRSRTGTNYGYTF.

This clonotype was detected many times. The chain employs TRBV20-1 and TRBJ2-7, with a possible D match to TRBD2 (6 bases). The germline V gene has CDR1 DFQATT and CDR2 SNEGSKA (reference sequence). The CDR3 runs 15 residues. The V end lost 0 bases, the J end lost 3 bases, and 15 bases lay between the germline ends. CDR3 nucleotide sequence: TGCAGTGCTAGAGACCTCGCGGGACTGGACTACGAGCAGTACTTC. Its protein product is CSARDLAGLDYEQYF.

This clonotype was seen ten or more times. The rearrangement uses TRBV12-3 or TRBV12-4 and TRBJ2-5; 8 nucleotides line up with TRBD1. The CDR3 contains 15 residues. J lost 1 base, V lost 6 bases, and 7 bases had no gene match. The CDR3 DNA reads TGTGCCAGCAGCCGAGGACAGGGACTCCAAGAGACCCAGTACTTC. It translates to CASSRGQGLQETQYF.

This clonotype was recorded at least ten times. The gene calls are TRBV12-3 or TRBV12-4 and TRBJ1-1; D perhaps matches TRBD1 (5 bases). The V and J ends lost 5 bases and 3 bases respectively, with 10 bases between them. The CDR3 is made up of 13 amino acids. DNA of the CDR3: TGTGCCAGCAGTCCAGAGACAGACACTGAAGCTTTCTTT. Translation: CASSPETDTEAFF.